The source of this TCR beta chain is a study of T cells in Graves' hyperthyroidism and ophthalmopathy (dated by TCRdb to 2018 to 2020). At the level of the whole study: TCR V-J signatures able to tell the groups apart were searched for in a discovery cohort of more than 90 patients, of whom over 40 had Graves' ophthalmopathy and around 56 had stable Graves' hyperthyroidism. The paper describes TCR Vbeta CDR3 sequencing of some 130 peripheral blood samples, made up of some 42 ophthalmopathy patients, roughly 75 hyperthyroidism patients and roughly 17 progressor patients. In about 6 Graves' hyperthyroidism patients, the study also compared T-cell repertoires from thyroid tissue with T-cell repertoires from blood. The 100 discovery patients were randomly split 7:3 into training and test sets. Once sampling was done, hyperthyroidism patients were given methimazole at a starting dose of 30 mg daily, whereas ophthalmopathy patients were given high-dose intravenous methylprednisolone. An independent validation cohort of about 19 hyperthyroidism patients and 17 patients who later progressed to ophthalmopathy tested prospective prediction of ophthalmopathy. The paper as a whole reports these results and caveats: In cross-validation, a model built on a 13 V-J signature told ophthalmopathy apart from stable hyperthyroidism with 87.88% sensitivity and approximately 84% specificity, and in testing the same model reached 80%/75%. In validation, the model predicted progression to ophthalmopathy with 65% to 71% sensitivity and around 72% specificity, a median of 6.5 months before onset. Sample size was not statistically predetermined, and blinding of investigators to group allocation was not performed. Most expanded thyroid clonotypes (frequency above 0.001) were also found in blood, which suggests that blood repertoires may mirror thyroid immune responses.

Patients with uncontrolled infections, other autoimmune diseases, pregnancy or lactation were excluded. Diagnoses were established on the basis of clinical symptoms, serum thyroxine and TRAb, thyroid ultrasound, and orbital computed tomography. Trizol reagent was used to extract total RNA, and RNA quality was then checked on an Agilent 2100 Bioanalyzer. TCR beta CDR3 regions were amplified from RNA transcripts. A first-round RT-PCR of the TCR CDR3 used the HTBI primer set with the Qiagen OneStep RT-PCR kit. Libraries were constructed in a second round of multiplex PCR, after which size selection and purification were performed. The libraries were sequenced on an Illumina HiSeq2000 using paired-end 100 bp reads. The paper's processing steps were these. Raw data were processed with SOAPnuke, discarding reads with adapters, uncalled bases, mean Phred below 15, or no exact constant-primer or identifier match. High-quality paired reads were merged using COPE v1.2.5, and each unique nucleotide sequence was defined as a clonotype. MiTCR v1.1 was used to align clonotypes to the IMGT TRBV, TRBD and TRBJ reference segments. The analysis was restricted to V-J combinations with a frequency above 0.0001, which together covered about 99% of the repertoires. The TCS score was defined as F50 (clonal expansion) divided by E x V (chaos), with BLOSUM62-based TCRdist calculated between CDR3 peptides within each V-J. Welch's t-statistics and random forest reduced 500 to 550 V-J features to about 13, which were used in a naive Bayes classifier (R e1071). The Morisita-Horn index was used to measure how similar the thyroid and blood repertoires were. Clones were called with MiXCR by TCRdb after fastp trimmed the public reads at Q25, and only in-frame beta chains were retained. CDR3 protein sequences are deduplicated, and each keeps its most common genes and DNA. None of the V and J calls come from the authors' own analysis; TCRdb made them. A total of approximately 700,000 distinct CDR3 sequences appear in this sample, 45% of them only once. Under 8% of the sample is held by the ten biggest clonotypes.

The germline V and J ends show losses of 7 bases and 4 bases respectively, and no gene match explains 8 bases of the junction. The CDR3 has 15 amino acids, counting the end cysteine and phenylalanine. Only the CDR3 DNA stays, 45 bases, in frame from base 1. In the germline V gene, CDR1 corresponds to SNHLY and CDR2 to FYNNEI. About this clonotype: Its antigen is currently not known. Base qualities are not provided; no much larger clone lies one nucleotide away.

The chain is assembled from TRBV2 and TRBJ2-2, with 8 bases matching TRBD1. Sequenced material: peripheral blood or thyroid tissue (not recorded which). The TCR originated in an adult man with Graves' disease, either hyperthyroidism or ophthalmopathy (not recorded which). The nucleotide sequence is TGTGCCAGCAATAGCGGACAGGGAGGCACCGGGGAGCTGTTTTTT. Its coded protein is CASNSGQGGTGELFF.